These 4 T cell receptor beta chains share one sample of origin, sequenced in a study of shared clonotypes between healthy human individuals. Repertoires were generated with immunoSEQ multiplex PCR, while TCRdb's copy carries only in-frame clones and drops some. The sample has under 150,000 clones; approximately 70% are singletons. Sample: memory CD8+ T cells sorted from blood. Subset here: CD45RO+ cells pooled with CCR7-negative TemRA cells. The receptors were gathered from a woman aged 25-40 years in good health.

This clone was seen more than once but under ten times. The CDR3 DNA is TGCGCCAGCAGACCGGCGAGGGGAGACGAAAAACTGTTTTTT. This codes for CASRPARGDEKLFF. The chain carries TRBV5-1 and TRBJ1-4, with a weak D call TRBD1 (5 bases). Germline-derived CDR1 and CDR2 are SGHRS and YFSETQ. V lost 5 bases and J 8 bases, leaving 16 bases between the germline ends. CDR3 length: 14 amino acids.

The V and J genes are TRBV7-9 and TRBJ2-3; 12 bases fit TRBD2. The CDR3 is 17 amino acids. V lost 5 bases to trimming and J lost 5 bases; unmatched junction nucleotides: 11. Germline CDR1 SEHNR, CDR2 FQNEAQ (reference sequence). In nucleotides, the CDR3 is TGTGCCAGCAGCGTTGCCCGACTAGCGGGAGTGATAGATACGCAGTATTTT. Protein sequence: CASSVARLAGVIDTQYF.

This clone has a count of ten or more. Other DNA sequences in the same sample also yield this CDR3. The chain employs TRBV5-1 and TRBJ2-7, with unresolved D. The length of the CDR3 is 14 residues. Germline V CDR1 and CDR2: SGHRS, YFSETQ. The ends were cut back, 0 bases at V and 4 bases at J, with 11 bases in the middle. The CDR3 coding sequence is TGCGCCAGCAGCTTGGAGGGTCCCCCTTACGAGCAGTACTTC. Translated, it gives CASSLEGPPYEQYF.

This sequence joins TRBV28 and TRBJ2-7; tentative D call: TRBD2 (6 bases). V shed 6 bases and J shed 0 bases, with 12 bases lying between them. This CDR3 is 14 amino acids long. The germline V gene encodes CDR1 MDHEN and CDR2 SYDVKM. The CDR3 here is CASRPGEASYEQYF. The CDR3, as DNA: TGTGCCAGCAGGCCCGGGGAGGCCTCCTACGAGCAGTACTTC.